This TCR beta chain appears in the sequencing data of a study of blood T cell repertoires in COVID-19 (TCRdb year 2020). General notes on the study: The collaborator samples originated in the United States, Italy and Spain and spanned the acute and convalescent phases of COVID-19. The material from the prospective study consisted of cDNA or gDNA derived from T cells, B-cell-depleted T cells, or PBMCs. Subjects who had been exposed to COVID-19, were actively infected with it, or had recovered from it provided the deeply sampled blood TCRbeta repertoires that made up the dataset. The repertoires were released in a freely available public database intended as a resource for research on the immune response to SARS-CoV-2. Samples were obtained from the ongoing ImmuneRACE study (first 160 participants) and from over 1,000 subjects provided by 6 global collaborators. A de-identified subject ID, COVID-19 status, age in years and sex were almost always included in the sample metadata. Where available, HLA class I and class II types were taken from metadata supplied by the sample provider and were not determined by assay-based typing.

What the research found in general, with its limitations: How much clinical and demographic metadata was included differed by source and by participant, and the metadata was provided uncurated.

The immunoSEQ Assay, a bias-controlled multiplex PCR, was used to amplify TCRbeta CDR3 regions from genomic DNA. As for the authors' bioinformatics: Within the assay, amplification of reference gene primers was used to estimate how many nucleated cells each sample contained. Sequence reads were collapsed and filtered to measure the absolute abundance of every unique TCRbeta CDR3 rearrangement. Productive Simpson clonality was computed per sample as the square root of Simpson's diversity index over productive rearrangements. TCRdb mirrors the immuneACCESS table, restricted to in-frame sequences. Some clones are absent from its copies; in checked studies, under half trace to an unresolved V gene, and the reason for the others is unknown. V, J and clone size derive from that table, while D and trimming were established from the DNA sequence. This sample lists approximately 47,000 clones; around nine tenths were detected once. The ten largest make up 10% to 15% of the sample.

Reading from cysteine to phenylalanine, the CDR3 counts 15 amino acids. The only DNA kept is the CDR3, 45 bases in frame from the first base. A distance of 12 bases separates the germline ends of V and J, which lose 1 base and 4 bases respectively. CDR1 and CDR2 were assigned from the germline V gene as SGDLS and YYNGEE. Whole blood was collected in K2EDTA tubes by collaborating institutions according to the institutions' own protocols. For TCRbeta analysis, collaborators shipped samples as frozen whole blood, isolated PBMCs, or DNA extracted from either of those sample types. A remark on this clone: The antigen it recognizes is unknown. No much larger clonotype is one base removed from it; base qualities were not supplied.

Sequences were obtained from peripheral blood. The sequence links TRBV9 to TRBJ2-1; perhaps TRBD2 is the D gene, with 6 bases matching. The TCR originated in a human donor with active COVID-19. The donor label of this sample is uncertain. The CDR3 sequence is CASSVMGGSYNEQFF. The DNA sequence is given as TGTGCCAGCAGCGTAATGGGGGGATCTTACAATGAGCAGTTCTTC. With all but the CDR3 taken from the reference TRBV9 and TRBJ2-1 genes, the full variable domain is: DSGVTQTPKHLITATGQRVTLRCSPRSGDLSVYWYQQSLDQGLQFLIQYYNGEERAKGNILERFSAQQFPDLHSELNLSSLELGDSALYFCASSVMGGSYNEQFFGPGTRLTVL.